Below, 22 T cell receptor beta chains from the same sample are listed, as sequenced in a study of blood T cells in healthy people across ages. A second PCR of 7 to 11 cycles used a sample-barcoded 5' primer and a J-beta primer mix. TCRdb independently ran MiXCR on the 5' RACE reads; one entry per CDR3 protein. There are about 1,500,000 distinct CDR3 sequences in the sample; about 43% occur only once, and around 8% lies in the top ten. Sequencing was performed on blood. All receptors come from a woman aged 18-29 years in good health.

The genes are TRBV2 and TRBJ1-6; D is possibly TRBD1 (5 bases). Trimming removed 2 bases from V and 10 bases from J, with 15 bases in between. The CDR3 spans 15 residues. From germline, CDR1 is SNHLY and CDR2 FYNNEI. DNA for the CDR3: TGTGCCAGCAGTGAAAGCAAGGTGCAGGGCTCACCCCTCCACTTT. It codes for CASSESKVQGSPLHF.

The genes are TRBV5-1 and TRBJ1-2, with a tentative D call TRBD1 (6 bases). Germline assignment: CDR1 SGHRS and CDR2 YFSETQ. The germline V and J ends were trimmed by 3 bases and 0 bases, with 15 bases remaining between them. The length of the CDR3 is 16 residues. CDR3 nucleotides: TGCGCCAGCAGCTCAAGAACAGGGAATCCTAACTATGGCTACACCTTC. Amino acids: CASSSRTGNPNYGYTF.

At least ten counts were recorded for this clonotype. This chain uses TRBV2 with TRBJ2-7; 10 positions match TRBD2. Germline trimming cut 4 bases from V and 3 bases from J; bases unmatched to any gene: 6. Germline loops: CDR1 SNHLY, CDR2 FYNNEI. The CDR3 runs 15 residues. CDR3 region: CASSGQRGGLYEQYF. Written as DNA, the CDR3 is TGTGCCAGCAGTGGACAGCGGGGGGGCCTCTACGAGCAGTACTTC.

This chain joins TRBV10-3 and TRBJ1-2, with no clear D. V gave up 5 bases and J gave up 7 bases, with 8 bases separating them. CDR3 length: 11 amino acids. The V gene's germline CDR1 is ENHRY and CDR2 SYGVKD. In DNA form, the CDR3 reads TGTGCCATCAGTAGTGACGGTGGCTACACCTTC. It is translated as CAISSDGGYTF.

The rearrangement links TRBV27 to TRBJ2-2; D call uncertain. The CDR3 runs to 15 residues. With 6 bases removed from V and 4 bases from J, the gap between germline ends came to 15 bases. CDR1 and CDR2 from the germline V gene are MNHEY and SMNVEV (reference sequence). In nucleotides, the CDR3 is TGTGCCAGCAGATGGAAGTCGGAGAGCACCGGGGAGCTGTTTTTT. This sequence encodes CASRWKSESTGELFF.

At least ten counts were recorded for this clonotype. J is TRBJ2-5 and V is TRBV6-1; 7 bases line up with TRBD1. The CDR3 extends over 14 amino acids. CDR1 MNHNS and CDR2 SASEGT come from the germline V gene. Losses at the gene ends were 6 bases for V and 1 base for J; bases not matched to a gene: 5. The CDR3 is CASRTGAAQETQYF. For the CDR3, the DNA is TGTGCCAGCAGAACAGGGGCCGCCCAAGAGACCCAGTACTTC.

This clonotype has more than one count but fewer than ten. The chain uses TRBV7-9 and TRBJ2-4; D perhaps matches TRBD1 (6 bases). The germline V and J ends were trimmed by 5 bases and 2 bases, with 10 bases remaining between them. The CDR3 loop spans 14 amino acids. Germline V CDR1 and CDR2: SEHNR, FQNEAQ (reference sequence). CDR3 protein: CASSVQGSKNIQYF. The CDR3 DNA sequence: TGTGCCAGCAGCGTACAGGGATCCAAAAACATTCAGTACTTC.

The chain uses TRBV4-2 and TRBJ2-3; 7 bases map to TRBD1. The germline gives CDR1 LGHNA, CDR2 YNFKEQ. The CDR3 runs 17 residues. V lost 3 bases to trimming and J lost 0 bases; unmatched junction nucleotides: 9. Here the CDR3 reads CASSQDGQVSSTDTQYF. For the CDR3, the DNA is TGTGCCAGCAGCCAGGACGGACAGGTTTCTAGCACAGATACGCAGTATTTT.

The chain carries TRBV11-2 and TRBJ2-1; 11 bases line up with TRBD2. CDR1 and CDR2 (germline): SGHAT, FQNNGV. The CDR3 extends over 17 amino acids. The trim removed 0 bases at V and 7 bases at J, leaving 8 bases unmatched. CDR3 loop: CASSLEVAGGPGNEQFF. CDR3 bases: TGTGCCAGCAGCTTAGAGGTAGCGGGAGGGCCTGGAAATGAGCAGTTCTTC.

To note about this clonotype: The junction does not match germline at one end; this may be a read error. The chain combines TRBV15 with TRBJ2-1; D is unclear. Germline V lookup: CDR1 LNHNV, CDR2 YYDKDF (reference sequence). CDR3 length equals 12 residues. The CDR3 DNA reads as TGTGCCATCAGCAGAGTTGCAAGGCAGCAGTTCTTC. Translating it yields CAISRVARQQFF. Full variable domain (remainder filled in from reference TRBV15 and TRBJ2-1): DAMVIQNPRYQVTQFGKPVTLSCSQTLNHNVMYWYQQKSSQAPKLLFHYYDKDFNNEADTPDNFQSRRPNTSFCFLDIRSPGLGDTAMYLCAISRVARQQFFGPGTRLTVL.

This sequence joins TRBV20-1 and TRBJ1-4; D might be TRBD1 (5 bases). The CDR3 length is 15 residues. Trimming cost V 3 bases and J 3 bases, with 14 bases left between them. From germline, CDR1 is DFQATT and CDR2 SNEGSKA (reference sequence). The CDR3 sequence: CSARDLGGSNEKLFF. DNA of the CDR3: TGCAGTGCTAGGGACCTTGGGGGATCTAATGAAAAACTGTTTTTT.

This clonotype showed up just once. The chain carries TRBV20-1 and TRBJ1-5; D gene uncertain. V was clipped by 0 bases and J by 0 bases, with 12 bases between them. There are 16 residues in the CDR3. Germline CDR1 DFQATT, CDR2 SNEGSKA (reference sequence). DNA of the CDR3: TGCAGTGCTAGAGACGGACTGTCCTATAGCAATCAGCCCCAGCATTTT. Residues: CSARDGLSYSNQPQHF.

The sample holds many counts of this clonotype. The chain has TRBV20-1 and TRBJ2-7, with TRBD1 matching 8 bases. Germline V gene lookup returns CDR1 DFQATT and CDR2 SNEGSKA (reference sequence). The J segment lost 0 bases and the V segment lost 6 bases, leaving 7 bases of the junction unmatched. The CDR3 is 14 amino acids. The CDR3 coding sequence is TGCAGTGCAAAAACCGGACAGGGCTCCTACGAGCAGTACTTC. Residues: CSAKTGQGSYEQYF.

The V and J genes are TRBV2 and TRBJ2-7; TRBD1 agrees at 8 bases. CDR3 length equals 13 residues. CDR1 is SNHLY, CDR2 FYNNEI, per germline. The V gene end was trimmed by 6 bases and the J gene end by 5 bases; junction bases not matched to a gene: 6. CDR3 in DNA: TGTGCCAGCAGCGATGGACAGGGTGACGAGCAGTACTTC. It translates to CASSDGQGDEQYF. The variable domain in full, with the rest retrieved from reference TRBV2 and TRBJ2-7, is EPEVTQTPSHQVTQMGQEVILRCVPISNHLYFYWYRQILGQKVEFLVSFYNNEISEKSEIFDDQFSVERPDGSNFTLKIRSTKLEDSAMYFCASSDGQGDEQYFGPGTRLTVT.

The chain is built from TRBV28 and TRBJ1-2, with a tentative D call TRBD1 (6 bases). Trimming stripped 5 bases from V and 0 bases from J, with 13 bases between. The CDR3 runs to 15 residues. Per the germline V gene, CDR1 is MDHEN and CDR2 is SYDVKM. CDR3 in DNA: TGTGCCAGCAGTCCATCGGACAGTACTAACTATGGCTACACCTTC. This codes for CASSPSDSTNYGYTF.

This clonotype was observed a few times. The V gene is TRBV6-1, the J gene TRBJ2-3, with D perhaps matching TRBD2 (5 bases). The germline CDR1 and CDR2 sequences are MNHNS and SASEGT. The CDR3 is 16 amino acids. The germline V and J ends were trimmed by 1 base and 1 base, with 12 bases remaining between them. CDR3 sequence (DNA): TGTGCCAGCAGTGAAGAGCTCTCCGGGGGCACAGATACGCAGTATTTT. Translation gives CASSEELSGGTDTQYF.

This chain links TRBV5-1 with TRBJ2-5; unclear D gene. The ends were cut back, 0 bases at V and 11 bases at J, with 14 bases in the middle. The CDR3 is made up of 13 amino acids. CDR1 and CDR2 (germline): SGHRS, YFSETQ. The CDR3 here is CASSLVVGGEQYF. The CDR3 bases are TGCGCCAGCAGCTTGGTAGTGGGCGGTGAGCAGTACTTC. Full variable domain (remainder filled in from reference TRBV5-1 and TRBJ2-5): KAGVTQTPRYLIKTRGQQVTLSCSPISGHRSVSWYQQTPGQGLQFLFEYFSETQRNKGNFPGRFSGRQFSNSRSEMNVSTLELGDSALYLCASSLVVGGEQYFGPGTRLLVL.

This sequence joins TRBV5-5 and TRBJ1-4; D is uncertain. Germline values: CDR1 SGHKS, CDR2 YYEKEE (reference sequence). The CDR3 spans 14 residues. V lost 4 bases, J lost 5 bases, and 12 bases lay in between. CDR3 in DNA: TGTGCCAGCAGCAGTGGAGGGATGAATGAAAAACTGTTTTTT. Translated: CASSSGGMNEKLFF.

This clonotype was seen only a few times. The chain joins TRBV27 to TRBJ2-3; possibly TRBD1 or TRBD2 for D (5 bases each). Germline V gives CDR1 MNHEY, CDR2 SMNVEV (reference sequence). V lost 10 bases to trimming and J lost 2 bases, with 16 bases between them. The CDR3 totals 14 residues. CDR3: CATKRGPPTDTQYF. The CDR3 DNA reads as TGTGCCACAAAGAGGGGTCCCCCCACAGATACGCAGTATTTT.

This chain connects TRBV4-2 to TRBJ2-4; 7 bases map to TRBD2. The tail of the sequence fits TRBJ2-7 better, so the J call may be wrong. CDR3 length: 19 residues. The V gene's germline CDR1 is LGHNA and CDR2 YNFKEQ. The CDR3 DNA sequence: TGTGCCAGCAGCCAAGCCTCCCTAGCGGAGAGAGGGAGGGCCTACGAGCAGTACTTC. Translating it yields CASSQASLAERGRAYEQYF.

This sequence joins TRBV5-1 and TRBJ1-1; D is unresolved. CDR1 and CDR2 (germline): SGHRS, YFSETQ. The CDR3 length is 13 residues. V was pared by 9 bases and J by 2 bases, with 14 bases between. The CDR3 DNA is TGCGCCACCAAACGGGATCATAACACTGAAGCTTTCTTT. Encoded protein: CATKRDHNTEAFF.

V usage is TRBV4-2 and J usage is TRBJ2-3; 7 bases agree with TRBD2. J gave up 2 bases and V 4 bases, and 6 bases lay outside the gene matches. Germline V gene sequence: CDR1 LGHNA, CDR2 YNFKEQ. This CDR3 is 15 amino acids long. CDR3 DNA: TGTGCCAGCAGCCGATCTCTAGCGGACACAGATACGCAGTATTTT. Amino acids: CASSRSLADTDTQYF.